Below, 21 T cell receptor beta chains from the same sample are listed, as sequenced in a study of T cell changes during pregnancy in multiple sclerosis. Only in-frame clones appear in the TCRdb table, and some are missing; sequencing was by immunoSEQ multiplex PCR. The sample includes 70,000 to 95,000 clones, 85% to 95% of them seen just once. This specimen was peripheral blood, taken in the first trimester of pregnancy. These TCRs come from a female donor with multiple sclerosis, enrolled in a pregnancy study.

CDR3 residues: CASSQISGNSPSGEAFF. CDR3 bases: TGTGCCAGCAGCCAAATATCGGGAAATTCGCCGTCGGGTGAAGCTTTCTTT. This chain links TRBV14 with TRBJ1-1, with unresolved D. V was cut by 2 bases and J by 7 bases, with 23 bases left in between. The CDR3 extends over 17 amino acids. CDR1 SGHDN and CDR2 FVKESK come from the germline V gene.

The chain carries TRBV7-8 and TRBJ1-2, with D unclear. The germline CDR1 and CDR2 sequences are SGHVS and FQNEAQ. With 2 bases removed from V and 1 base from J, the gap between germline ends came to 11 bases. The CDR3 extends over 15 amino acids. CDR3: CASSLKADFNYGYTF. CDR3 nucleotides: TGTGCCAGCAGCTTAAAGGCGGACTTTAACTATGGCTACACCTTC.

This rearrangement joins TRBV6-1 to TRBJ1-1, with 7 bases aligning to TRBD1. Germline CDR1 MNHNS, CDR2 SASEGT. The V gene end was trimmed by 3 bases and the J gene end by 4 bases; junction bases not matched to a gene: 8. The CDR3 is made up of 15 amino acids. The chain's CDR3 is CASSDPLTGATEAFF. The CDR3 coding sequence is TGTGCCAGCAGTGACCCCCTCACAGGGGCCACTGAAGCTTTCTTT.

V is TRBV27 and J is TRBJ2-5; D gene ambiguous. CDR3 length: 13 residues. CDR1 is MNHEY and CDR2 is SMNVEV in the germline V gene (reference sequence). With 6 bases removed from V and 5 bases from J, the gap between germline ends came to 13 bases. The CDR3 DNA reads as TGTGCCAGCAGCTCAGGTAGTTGGGAGACCCAGTACTTC. It yields the protein CASSSGSWETQYF.

This rearrangement joins TRBV4-1 to TRBJ2-1, with 13 bases matching TRBD2. Germline V gene lookup returns CDR1 MGHRA and CDR2 YSYEKL. V was clipped by 1 base and J by 0 bases; unmatched bases: 6. CDR3 length: 19 amino acids. This CDR3 is CASSQGTSGGLSSYNEQFF. CDR3 sequence (DNA): TGCGCCAGCAGCCAAGGGACTAGCGGGGGCCTAAGCTCCTACAATGAGCAGTTCTTC.

J is TRBJ1-2 and V is TRBV19, with 7 bases lining up with TRBD1. The CDR3 runs to 13 residues. With 9 bases clipped from V and 6 bases from J, the junction kept 10 bases outside the gene matches. Germline values: CDR1 LNHDA, CDR2 SQIVND (reference sequence). The CDR3 DNA reads as TGTGCCAGCTGGGCGAAAGGGGGCGATGGCTACACCTTC. It is translated as CASWAKGGDGYTF.

V gene TRBV5-1 combines with J gene TRBJ2-6; D remains unclear. This CDR3 region has 16 residues. V was pared by 4 bases and J by 0 bases, with 11 bases between. Looked up from germline, CDR1 is SGHRS and CDR2 is YFSETQ. This CDR3 is CASSTVALSGANVLTF. CDR3 nucleotides: TGCGCCAGCAGCACTGTCGCTCTCTCTGGGGCCAACGTCCTGACTTTC.

A single count supports this clone. The junction shows a germline mismatch at one end, possibly a read error. This chain links TRBV7-7 with TRBJ2-2; 11 bases are shared with TRBD2. Germline V gives CDR1 SSHAT, CDR2 FNYEAQ (reference sequence). The CDR3 runs to 18 residues. CDR3 protein: CASSLVLAGGANTGELFF. For the CDR3, the DNA is TGTGCTAGCAGCTTAGTTCTAGCGGGGGGCGCGAACACCGGGGAGCTGTTTTTT.

The chain couples TRBV5-3 to TRBJ2-1; 8 positions agree with TRBD1. TRBV5-3 is recorded as an ORF, its role being uncertain. With 4 bases clipped from V and 2 bases from J, the junction kept 11 bases outside the gene matches. CDR3 length: 17 amino acids. In DNA, the CDR3 is TGTGCCAGAAGCATAGGGACAGGAGGGCATCCCTACAATGAGCAGTTCTTC. This translates into CARSIGTGGHPYNEQFF.

The chain combines TRBV11-2 with TRBJ1-4; TRBD1 agrees at 7 bases. V lost 6 bases to trimming and J lost 3 bases; unmatched junction nucleotides: 13. This CDR3 is 17 amino acids long. From germline, CDR1 is SGHAT and CDR2 FQNNGV. The CDR3 sequence is CASRRPFKGTANEKLFF. As DNA, the CDR3 is TGTGCCAGCAGACGACCTTTTAAAGGGACAGCTAATGAAAAACTGTTTTTT.

The chain couples TRBV7-9 to TRBJ2-3; 8 nucleotides align to TRBD1. Trimming cost V 4 bases and J 4 bases; bases outside gene matches: 7. The CDR3 spans 15 residues. In germline, CDR1 is SEHNR, CDR2 FQNEAQ (reference sequence). The CDR3 nucleotides read TGTGCCAGCAGCTCCCCGGGACAGGTGGCAGATACGCAGTATTTT. It codes for CASSSPGQVADTQYF.

J is TRBJ2-2 and V is TRBV2; TRBD1 is a possible D gene (5 bases). Germline loops: CDR1 SNHLY, CDR2 FYNNEI. The CDR3 runs 12 residues. The V gene lost 9 bases and the J gene lost 8 bases, with 13 bases spanning the gap. CDR3 sequence reads: CARGTGAGELFF. DNA of the CDR3: TGTGCCAGGGGCACAGGAGCAGGGGAGCTGTTTTTT.

This chain uses TRBV2 with TRBJ2-5; 7 bases match TRBD2. There are 15 residues in the CDR3. Per the germline V gene, CDR1 is SNHLY and CDR2 is FYNNEI. The V gene end was trimmed by 3 bases and the J gene end by 5 bases; junction bases not matched to a gene: 9. CDR3 sequence (DNA): TGTGCCAGCAGTGATCCGGGCGGGGGTGCGGAGACCCAGTACTTC. It encodes CASSDPGGGAETQYF.

The count of this clone is one. The J gene is TRBJ2-4, the V gene TRBV18; D is perhaps TRBD2 (5 bases). The V and J ends lost 4 bases and 7 bases respectively, with 8 bases between them. Germline assignment: CDR1 KGHSH and CDR2 LQKENI. The CDR3 runs 12 residues. The CDR3 bases are TGTGCCAGCTCACAACGAGGGAACATTCAGTACTTC. This gives the protein CASSQRGNIQYF.

This clone was seen only once. CDR3 sequence: CASRGHPNEKLFF. DNA for the CDR3: TGTGCCAGCCGGGGACATCCGAATGAAAAACTGTTTTTT. V is TRBV5-5 and J is TRBJ1-4; weak D call: TRBD1 (6 bases). V lost 7 bases and J lost 5, with 12 bases in between. Germline values: CDR1 SGHKS, CDR2 YYEKEE (reference sequence). The CDR3 covers 13 residues.

The J gene is TRBJ1-6, the V gene TRBV4-2; D might be TRBD1 (5 bases). Germline V gene sequence: CDR1 LGHNA, CDR2 YNFKEQ. This CDR3 has 14 residues. V was cut by 3 bases and J by 10 bases, with 13 bases left in between. The CDR3 sequence is CASSQGRVGSPLHF. The CDR3 bases are TGTGCCAGCAGCCAGGGCAGGGTGGGATCACCCCTCCACTTT.

The chain recombines TRBV6-1 with TRBJ1-2; 8 bases are a match to TRBD1. The J segment lost 8 bases and the V segment lost 5 bases, leaving 13 bases of the junction unmatched. The CDR3 is 15 amino acids. Germline V gene sequence: CDR1 MNHNS, CDR2 SASEGT. CDR3: CASSLPPTGGGGYTF. For the CDR3, the DNA is TGTGCCAGCAGTCTCCCTCCAACAGGGGGAGGAGGCTACACCTTC.

The chain links TRBV2 to TRBJ2-2; no firm D call. CDR1 is SNHLY, CDR2 FYNNEI, per germline. This CDR3 has 12 residues. The V and J ends lost 8 bases and 5 bases respectively, with 9 bases between them. CDR3 nucleotide sequence: TGTGCCAGCGCGGCCCGTACCGGGGAGCTGTTTTTT. Amino acids: CASAARTGELFF.

This clone showed up just once. The chain joins TRBV5-8 to TRBJ1-1; tentative D call: TRBD1 (6 bases). CDR1 is SGHTS and CDR2 is YDEGEE in the germline V gene. Trimming removed 4 bases from V and 7 bases from J, with 11 bases in between. This CDR3 region has 12 residues. The CDR3 nucleotides read TGTGCCAGCAGCGGGGAGGGGGGTGAAGCTTTCTTT. Translation: CASSGEGGEAFF.

There are a few counts of this clone. The chain joins TRBV19 to TRBJ1-2; D ambiguous. Germline CDR1 and CDR2: LNHDA and SQIVND (reference sequence). V gave up 1 base and J gave up 5 bases, with 14 bases separating them. The CDR3 loop spans 15 amino acids. In DNA, the CDR3 is TGTGCCAGTAGTATAGTGCGTGCGGTCACGTATGGCTACACCTTC. It encodes CASSIVRAVTYGYTF.

This rearrangement joins TRBV29-1 to TRBJ1-2, with a possible D match to TRBD1 (6 bases). Trimming cost V 4 bases and J 0 bases, with 21 bases left between them. This CDR3 spans 17 amino acids. Germline V gene data show CDR1 as SQVTM and CDR2 as ANQGSEA. The CDR3 DNA is TGCAGCGTTGGTGGATTCACTGGGGGCAGAGCTAACTATGGCTACACCTTC. This encodes CSVGGFTGGRANYGYTF.